This T cell receptor (beta chain) comes out of a study of beta chain features in type 1 diabetes. The authors reverse transcribed all of the isolated RNA, so sequencing captured expressed TCRB transcripts. Naive, central memory and regulatory T cell samples averaged approximately 3.8 million reads. Only in-frame clones appear in the TCRdb table, and some are missing; sequencing was by immunoSEQ multiplex PCR. Of more than 150,000 clones in the sample, 13% are singletons; the top ten hold about 0.58%. The study, taken as a whole, reports: PCR might pick shorter templates more often, in the same way for patients and controls. When Type 1 diabetes patients were examined, their TCRB CDR3s proved moderately but significantly shorter in all four CD4+ subsets.

The CDR3 loop spans 15 amino acids. J was trimmed by 6 bases and V by 6 bases; bases with no gene match: 9. The germline V gene has CDR1 LNHDA and CDR2 SQIVND (reference sequence). In total, each donor contributed a single heparinised blood draw that averaged approximately 0.12 L. In the case of this clone: The antigen remains unidentified.

Sample: central memory CD4+ T cells from blood. This receptor was taken from a woman aged 18-30 years in good health. V is TRBV19 and J is TRBJ2-1; 9 positions agree with TRBD2. In DNA, the CDR3 is TGTGCCAGTAGCGGATTAGCGGGAGCGGGCAATGAGCAGTTCTTC. Protein product: CASSGLAGAGNEQFF.